The entry that follows covers one TCR beta chain sequence. Its antigen is undetermined. The data are from a study of T cell responses to AZD1222 COVID-19 vaccine. Study-wide points: The peak T cell response came first, and repertoires were sampled only after it. Dominant CD4 TCR responses targeted spike regions 160-218 and 743-854. White British donors predominated, females outnumbered males, and clonal diversity was possibly underestimated.

The table came from immunoSEQ multiplex PCR; TCRdb's copy has only in-frame clones and leaves some out. This table holds about 200,000 clones, approximately 94% found once. The CDR3 is made up of 17 amino acids. V gave up 2 bases and J gave up 1 base; unmatched junction bases: 6. Germline V gene sequence: CDR1 LGHDT, CDR2 YNNKEL (reference sequence). This chain uses TRBV3-1 (or the pseudogene TRBV3-2) with TRBJ2-2; 8 bases agree with TRBD1. This clonotype originated in an adult who received the AZD1222 COVID-19 vaccine. The specimen was peripheral blood, collected 28 days after the second AZD1222 dose. DNA of the CDR3: TGTGCCAGCAGCCAACTAGCCGGGACAGGGAACACCGGGGAGCTGTTTTTT. Translated, it gives CASSQLAGTGNTGELFF.